A single TCR beta chain is shown here with its context. What it binds is unknown. No DNA is given; TCRdb re-called the 5' RACE reads and lists each CDR3 protein once. The repertoire table contains roughly 420,000 distinct CDR3 sequences. This CDR3 spans 15 amino acids. Germline V gene lookup returns CDR1 SGHTA and CDR2 FQGNSA. These data come from a study of T cells expressing NK-cell markers. Study conclusions and caveats: Whether the expanded NKG2C+ T cell clones recognized HCMV remained unclear.

Sequenced input: blood T cells: a sorted CD56 or NKG2C T cell subset, CD4+ or CD8+ T cells, or bulk PBMC T cells (not recorded which). V usage is TRBV7-2 and J usage is TRBJ1-1; TCRdb designates TRBD1, a call that cannot be tested without DNA. The TCR originated in a woman between 18 and 69 years old in good health. The CDR3 sequence: CASSVSGGGYTEAFF.